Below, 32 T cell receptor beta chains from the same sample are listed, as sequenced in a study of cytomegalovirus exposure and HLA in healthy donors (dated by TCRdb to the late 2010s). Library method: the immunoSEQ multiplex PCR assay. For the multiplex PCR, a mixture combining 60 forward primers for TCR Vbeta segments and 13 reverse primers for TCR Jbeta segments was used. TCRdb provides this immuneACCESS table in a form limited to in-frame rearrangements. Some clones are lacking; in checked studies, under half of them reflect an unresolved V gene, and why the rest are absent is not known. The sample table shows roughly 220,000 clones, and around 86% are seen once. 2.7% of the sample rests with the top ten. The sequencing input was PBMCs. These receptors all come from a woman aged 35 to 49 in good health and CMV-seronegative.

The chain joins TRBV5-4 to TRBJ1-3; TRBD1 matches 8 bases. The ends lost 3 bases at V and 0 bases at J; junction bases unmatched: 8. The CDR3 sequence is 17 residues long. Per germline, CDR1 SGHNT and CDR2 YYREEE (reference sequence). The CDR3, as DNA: TGTGCCAGCAGCTCACCGACGGACAGGGTCTCTGGAAACACCATATATTTT. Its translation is CASSSPTDRVSGNTIYF.

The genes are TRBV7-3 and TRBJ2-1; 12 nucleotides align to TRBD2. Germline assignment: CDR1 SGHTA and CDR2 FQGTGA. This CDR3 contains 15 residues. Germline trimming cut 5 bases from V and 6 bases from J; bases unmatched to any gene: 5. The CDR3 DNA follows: TGTGCCAGCAGCATACGACTAGCGGGAGCCAATGAGCAGTTCTTC. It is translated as CASSIRLAGANEQFF.

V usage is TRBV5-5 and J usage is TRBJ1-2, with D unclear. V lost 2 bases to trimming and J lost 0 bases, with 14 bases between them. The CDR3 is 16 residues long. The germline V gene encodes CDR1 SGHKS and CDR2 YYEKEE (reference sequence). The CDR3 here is CASSLKPGLANYGYTF. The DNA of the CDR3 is TGTGCCAGCAGCTTAAAACCAGGACTCGCTAACTATGGCTACACCTTC.

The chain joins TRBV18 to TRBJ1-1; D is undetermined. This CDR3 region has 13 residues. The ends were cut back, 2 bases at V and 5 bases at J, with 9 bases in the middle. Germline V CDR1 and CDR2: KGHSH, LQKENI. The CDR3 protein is CASSPGLGTEAFF. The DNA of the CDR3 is TGTGCCAGCTCACCAGGGCTGGGTACTGAAGCTTTCTTT.

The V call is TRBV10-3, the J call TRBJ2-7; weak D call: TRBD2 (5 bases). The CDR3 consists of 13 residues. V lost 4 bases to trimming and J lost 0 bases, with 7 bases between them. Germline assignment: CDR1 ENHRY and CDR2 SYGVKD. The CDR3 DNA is TGTGCCATCAGTGGAGGGTCCTCCTACGAGCAGTACTTC. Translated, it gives CAISGGSSYEQYF.

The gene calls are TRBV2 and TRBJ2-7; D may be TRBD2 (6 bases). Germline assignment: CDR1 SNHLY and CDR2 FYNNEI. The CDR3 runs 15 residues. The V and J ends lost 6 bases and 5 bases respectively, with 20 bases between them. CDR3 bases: TGTGCCAGCAGCCCCCGGGGCGGGGAGACCCACGAGCAGTACTTC. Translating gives CASSPRGGETHEQYF.

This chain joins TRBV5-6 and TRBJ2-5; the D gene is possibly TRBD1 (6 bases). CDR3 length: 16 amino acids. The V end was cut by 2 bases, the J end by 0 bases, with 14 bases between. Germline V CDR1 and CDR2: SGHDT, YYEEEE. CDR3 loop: CASSFIRGSYQETQYF. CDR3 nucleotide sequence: TGTGCCAGCAGCTTTATCAGGGGATCGTACCAAGAGACCCAGTACTTC.

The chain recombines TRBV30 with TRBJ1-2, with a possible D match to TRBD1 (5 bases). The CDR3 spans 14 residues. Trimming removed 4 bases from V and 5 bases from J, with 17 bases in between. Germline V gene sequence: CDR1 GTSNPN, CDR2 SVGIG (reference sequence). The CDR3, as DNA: TGTGCCTGGACTGGGGGGGACCTACCTTATGGCTACACCTTC. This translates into CAWTGGDLPYGYTF.

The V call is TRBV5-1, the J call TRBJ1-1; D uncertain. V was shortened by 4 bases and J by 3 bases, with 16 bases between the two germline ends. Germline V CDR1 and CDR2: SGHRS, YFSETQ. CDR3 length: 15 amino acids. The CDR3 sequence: CASSRETLLYTEAFF. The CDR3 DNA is TGCGCCAGCAGCCGGGAAACATTACTTTACACTGAAGCTTTCTTT.

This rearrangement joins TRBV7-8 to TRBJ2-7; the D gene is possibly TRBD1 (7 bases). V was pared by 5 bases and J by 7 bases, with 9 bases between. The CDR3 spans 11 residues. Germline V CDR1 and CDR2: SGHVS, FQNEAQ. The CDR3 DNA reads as TGTGCCAGCAGCCCAGGGGGGGAGCAGTACTTC. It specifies CASSPGGEQYF.

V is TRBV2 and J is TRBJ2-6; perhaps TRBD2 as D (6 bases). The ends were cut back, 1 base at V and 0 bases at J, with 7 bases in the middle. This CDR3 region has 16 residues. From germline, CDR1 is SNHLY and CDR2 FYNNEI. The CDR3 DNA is TGTGCCAGCAGTGAAGAAGCGGGCTCTGGGGCCAACGTCCTGACTTTC. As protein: CASSEEAGSGANVLTF.

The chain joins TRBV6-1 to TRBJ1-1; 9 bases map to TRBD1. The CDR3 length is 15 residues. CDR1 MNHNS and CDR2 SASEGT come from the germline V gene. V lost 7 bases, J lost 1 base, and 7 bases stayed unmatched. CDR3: CASTTGGAGNTEAFF. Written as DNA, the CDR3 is TGTGCCAGCACCACAGGGGGCGCGGGGAACACTGAAGCTTTCTTT.

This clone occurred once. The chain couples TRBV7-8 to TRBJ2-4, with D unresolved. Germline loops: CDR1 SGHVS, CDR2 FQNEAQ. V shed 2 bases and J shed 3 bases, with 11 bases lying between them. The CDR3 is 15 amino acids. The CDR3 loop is CASSLSGLGKNIQYF. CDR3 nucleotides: TGTGCCAGCAGCTTATCGGGTCTCGGCAAAAACATTCAGTACTTC. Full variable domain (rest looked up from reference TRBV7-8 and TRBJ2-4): GAGVSQSPRYKVAKRGQDVALRCDPISGHVSLFWYQQALGQGPEFLTYFQNEAQLDKSGLPSDRFFAERPEGSVSTLKIQRTQQEDSAVYLCASSLSGLGKNIQYFGAGTRLSVL.

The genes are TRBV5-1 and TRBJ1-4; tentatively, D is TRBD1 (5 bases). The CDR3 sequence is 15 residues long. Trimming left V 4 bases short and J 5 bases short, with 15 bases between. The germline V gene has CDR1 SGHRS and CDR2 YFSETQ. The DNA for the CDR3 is TGCGCCAGCAGCCGTGAGAGTGGGGGGAATGAAAAACTGTTTTTT. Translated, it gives CASSRESGGNEKLFF.

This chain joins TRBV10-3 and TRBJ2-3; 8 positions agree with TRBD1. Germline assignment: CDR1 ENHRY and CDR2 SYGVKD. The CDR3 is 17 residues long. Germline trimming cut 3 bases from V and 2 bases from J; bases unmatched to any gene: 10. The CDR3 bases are TGTGCCATCAGTGATTACTGGCAGGGGGCGATCACAGATACGCAGTATTTT. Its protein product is CAISDYWQGAITDTQYF.

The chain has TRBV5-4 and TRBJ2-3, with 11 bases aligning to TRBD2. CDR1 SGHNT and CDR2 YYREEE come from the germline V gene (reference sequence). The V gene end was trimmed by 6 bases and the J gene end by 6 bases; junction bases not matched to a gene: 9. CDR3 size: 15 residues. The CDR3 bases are TGTGCCAGCAACTTCATACTAGCGGGAGAGGATACGCAGTATTTT. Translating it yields CASNFILAGEDTQYF. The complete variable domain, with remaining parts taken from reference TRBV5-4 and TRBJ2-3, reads ETGVTQSPTHLIKTRGQQVTLRCSSQSGHNTVSWYQQALGQGPQFIFQYYREEENGRGNFPPRFSGLQFPNYSSELNVNALELDDSALYLCASNFILAGEDTQYFGPGTRLTVL.

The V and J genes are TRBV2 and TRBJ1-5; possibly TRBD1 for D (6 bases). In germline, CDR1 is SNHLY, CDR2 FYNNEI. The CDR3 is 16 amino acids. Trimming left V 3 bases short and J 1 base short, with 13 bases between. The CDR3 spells CASSDGGGRSNQPQHF. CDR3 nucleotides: TGTGCCAGCAGTGATGGCGGGGGCCGAAGCAATCAGCCCCAGCATTTT.

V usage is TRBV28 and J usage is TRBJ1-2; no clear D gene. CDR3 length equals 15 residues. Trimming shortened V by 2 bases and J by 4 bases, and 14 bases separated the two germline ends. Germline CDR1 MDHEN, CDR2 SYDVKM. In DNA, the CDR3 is TGTGCCAGCAGTTTAGGTATCAGGATATCCTATGGCTACACCTTC. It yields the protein CASSLGIRISYGYTF.

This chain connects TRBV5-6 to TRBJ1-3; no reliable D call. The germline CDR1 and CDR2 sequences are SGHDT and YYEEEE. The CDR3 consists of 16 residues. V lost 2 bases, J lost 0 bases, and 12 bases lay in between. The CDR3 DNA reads TGTGCCAGCAGCTTTTTCGGGGTACCCTCTGGAAACACCATATATTTT. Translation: CASSFFGVPSGNTIYF.

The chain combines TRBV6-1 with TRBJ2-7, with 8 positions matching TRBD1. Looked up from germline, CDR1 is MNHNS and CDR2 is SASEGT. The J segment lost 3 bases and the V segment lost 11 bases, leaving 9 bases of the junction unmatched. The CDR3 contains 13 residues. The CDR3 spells CALSGTGLYEQYF. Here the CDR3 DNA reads TGTGCCCTGTCCGGGACAGGACTCTACGAGCAGTACTTC.

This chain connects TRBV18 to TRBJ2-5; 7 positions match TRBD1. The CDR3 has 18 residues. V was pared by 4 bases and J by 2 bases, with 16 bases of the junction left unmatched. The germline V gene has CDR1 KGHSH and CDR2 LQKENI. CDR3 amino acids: CASSLGRQQGTRQETQYF. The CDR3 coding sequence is TGTGCCAGCTCACTCGGGCGACAACAGGGGACAAGACAAGAGACCCAGTACTTC.

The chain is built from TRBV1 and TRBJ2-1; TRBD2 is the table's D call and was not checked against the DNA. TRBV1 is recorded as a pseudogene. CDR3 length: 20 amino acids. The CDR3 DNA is TGCACCAGCAGCCAAGATTACAGGACTAGCGGGAGTTCCCCCGAGAATGAGCAGTTCTTC. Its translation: CTSSQDYRTSGSSPENEQFF.

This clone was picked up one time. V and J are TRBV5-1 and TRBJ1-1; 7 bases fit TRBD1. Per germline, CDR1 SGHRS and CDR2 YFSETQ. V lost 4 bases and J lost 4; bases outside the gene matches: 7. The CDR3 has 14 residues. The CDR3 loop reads CASSRDRGGTEAFF. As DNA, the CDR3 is TGCGCCAGCAGCCGGGACAGAGGTGGCACTGAAGCTTTCTTT. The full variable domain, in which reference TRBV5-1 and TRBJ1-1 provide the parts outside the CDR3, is KAGVTQTPRYLIKTRGQQVTLSCSPISGHRSVSWYQQTPGQGLQFLFEYFSETQRNKGNFPGRFSGRQFSNSRSEMNVSTLELGDSALYLCASSRDRGGTEAFFGQGTRLTVV.

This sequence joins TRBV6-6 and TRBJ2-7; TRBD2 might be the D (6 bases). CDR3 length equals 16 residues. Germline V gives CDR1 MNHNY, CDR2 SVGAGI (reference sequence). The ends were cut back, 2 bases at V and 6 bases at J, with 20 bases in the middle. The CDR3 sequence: CASSYTAAGRSGEQYF. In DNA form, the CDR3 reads TGTGCCAGCAGTTACACAGCGGCGGGAAGAAGCGGCGAGCAGTACTTC.

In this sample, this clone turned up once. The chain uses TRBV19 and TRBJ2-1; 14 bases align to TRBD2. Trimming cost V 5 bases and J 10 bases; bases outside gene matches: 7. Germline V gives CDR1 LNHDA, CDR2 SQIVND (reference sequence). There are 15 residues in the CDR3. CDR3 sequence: CASSFSGTSGGEQFF. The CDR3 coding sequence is TGTGCCAGTAGTTTCTCCGGGACTAGCGGGGGAGAGCAGTTCTTC.

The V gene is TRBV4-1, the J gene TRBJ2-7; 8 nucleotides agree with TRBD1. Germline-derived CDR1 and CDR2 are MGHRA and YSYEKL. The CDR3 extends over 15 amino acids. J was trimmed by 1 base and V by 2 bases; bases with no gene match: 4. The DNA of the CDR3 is TGCGCCAGCAGCCAAACAGGGGGACTTTCCTACGAGCAGTACTTC. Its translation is CASSQTGGLSYEQYF.

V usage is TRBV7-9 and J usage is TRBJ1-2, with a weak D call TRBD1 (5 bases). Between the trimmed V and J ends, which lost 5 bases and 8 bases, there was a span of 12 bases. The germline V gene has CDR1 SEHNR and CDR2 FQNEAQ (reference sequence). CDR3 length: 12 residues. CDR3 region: CASSLHQGGYTF. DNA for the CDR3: TGTGCCAGCAGCCTTCACCAGGGCGGCTACACCTTC.

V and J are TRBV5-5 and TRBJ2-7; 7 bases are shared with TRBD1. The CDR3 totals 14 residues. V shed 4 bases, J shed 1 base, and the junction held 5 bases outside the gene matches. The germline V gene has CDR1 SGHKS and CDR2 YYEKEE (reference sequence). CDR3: CASSVPDRSYEQYF. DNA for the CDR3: TGTGCCAGCAGCGTACCGGACAGGTCCTACGAGCAGTACTTC. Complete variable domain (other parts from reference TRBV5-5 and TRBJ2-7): DAGVTQSPTHLIKTRGQQVTLRCSPISGHKSVSWYQQVLGQGPQFIFQYYEKEERGRGNFPDRFSARQFPNYSSELNVNALLLGDSALYLCASSVPDRSYEQYFGPGTRLTVT.

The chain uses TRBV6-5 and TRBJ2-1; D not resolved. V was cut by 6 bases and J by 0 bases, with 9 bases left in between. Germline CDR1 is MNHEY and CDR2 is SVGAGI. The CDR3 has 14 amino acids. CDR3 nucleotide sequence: TGTGCCAGCAGCAGACTTAGCTCCTACAATGAGCAGTTCTTC. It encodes CASSRLSSYNEQFF.

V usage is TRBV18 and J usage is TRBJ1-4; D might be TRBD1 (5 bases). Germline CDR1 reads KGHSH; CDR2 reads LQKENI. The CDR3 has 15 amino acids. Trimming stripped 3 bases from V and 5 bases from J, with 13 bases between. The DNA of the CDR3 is TGTGCCAGCTCACCCTCGACAGCGAAGAATGAAAAACTGTTTTTT. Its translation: CASSPSTAKNEKLFF.

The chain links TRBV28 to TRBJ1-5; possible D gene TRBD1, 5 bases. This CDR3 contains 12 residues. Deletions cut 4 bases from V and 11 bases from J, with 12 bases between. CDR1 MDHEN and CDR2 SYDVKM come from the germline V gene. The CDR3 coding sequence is TGTGCCAGCAGTTCCCTCAGGGAAGCCCAGCATTTT. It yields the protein CASSSLREAQHF.

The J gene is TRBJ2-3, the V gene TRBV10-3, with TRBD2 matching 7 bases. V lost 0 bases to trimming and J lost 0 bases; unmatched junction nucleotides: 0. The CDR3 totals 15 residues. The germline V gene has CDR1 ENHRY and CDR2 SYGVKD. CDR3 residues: CAISESTSSTDTQYF. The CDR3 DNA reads TGTGCCATCAGTGAGTCGACTAGCAGCACAGATACGCAGTATTTT.